This section outlines one T cell receptor beta chain sequence together with its context. There are many counts of this clone. The clone's antigen remains unknown. Per-nucleotide qualities are absent, and no much larger clonotype sits a single base away. This entry is derived from a study of T cells after posttransplantation cyclophosphamide (dated by TCRdb to about 2016). Concerning the study at large: The study tracked T cell repertoire reconstitution by TRB sequencing after myeloablative bone marrow transplantation using posttransplantation cyclophosphamide as GVHD prophylaxis. Up to roughly 3 additional blood samples from 2 to 5.2 years after transplant were also TRB-sequenced in 3 patients, as was pretransplant blood from several patients. Blood from every one of the approximately 30 PTCy patients who had 1-year posttransplant specimens underwent TRB sequencing. TRA and TRB clonality were tightly correlated in several samples, so subsequent TCR analyses focused on TRB only. Public TRB sequences were searched against a database of over 3,600 sequences associated with responses to pathogens, tumor antigens, self-antigens and alloantigens. Antigen receptor sequencing covered samples from some 36 PTCy-treated patients and some 15 of their related bone marrow donors.

TRB sequencing was run on genomic DNA with either the immunoSEQ assay at survey resolution or the hsTCRB kit. The original pipeline was this. The immunoSEQ software was used for initial read processing, and the LymphoSeq R package was used for repertoire analyses. Clonality was calculated as 1 minus normalized Shannon entropy, and the Gini coefficient was also calculated for each TRB dataset. To infer phenotypes in unsorted samples, TRB sequences from sorted subsets of the recipient or donor were mapped onto unsorted samples from the same recipient. TCRdb took over this immuneACCESS table, retaining in-frame rearrangements with V and J assigned. Such tables are incomplete; in checked studies, under half of the missing clones stem from an unresolved V gene, and the remainder is unexplained. Clonal size and the V and J genes are those of that table, whereas D and trimming came from the DNA. There are fewer than 40,000 clones in this sample, and none of them is a singleton. Approximately 4.3% of the sample goes to the ten largest clones.

Peripheral blood samples were provided by related bone marrow donors on the day of marrow donation. Peripheral blood and bone marrow mononuclear cells were isolated by Ficoll-Hypaque density centrifugation and cryopreserved. The cysteine opens and the phenylalanine closes a CDR3 of 14 amino acids. Of the read, only the CDR3 DNA is kept; its 42 bases are in frame from base 1. The CDR1 and CDR2 encoded by the germline V gene are MDHEN and SYDVKM. The full study reports these points: Across roughly 49 patients, TRB clonality was highly associated with recipient CMV seropositivity and CMV reactivation, and diversity in PTCy patients was similar to diversity in CNI/methotrexate controls. The TRB repertoires of T cells infiltrating skin or GI tract showed only limited overlap with the TRB repertoires of T cells in blood. Donor-recipient similarity was low at 1-2 months but increased during the first year, and donor CD8+ memory clones often dominated later blood repertoires.

This TCR was recovered from a woman younger than 45 in good health and a related stem cell transplant donor. The sequenced sample consisted of PBMCs. The chain was built from TRBV28 and TRBJ1-2, with the D gene not confidently named. The CDR3 has the sequence CGAYPSHNNYGYTF. The DNA reads as follows: TGTGGGGCCTATCCTTCCCACAATAACTATGGCTACACCTTC.